This TCR beta chain was documented in a study of cytomegalovirus exposure and HLA in healthy donors. There are a few counts of this clone. The CDR3 has 14 amino acids. From germline, CDR1 is SEHNR and CDR2 FQNEAQ (reference sequence). V trimming: 5 bases; J trimming: 4 bases; junction bases outside the gene matches: 4. Use of 60 Vbeta and 13 Jbeta primers characterized the PCR. Assay: immunoSEQ multiplex PCR; the TCRdb copy retains only in-frame clones and omits some. The sample contains around 130,000 clones, more than 60% of which appear only once. This TCR came from a woman aged 40 to 50 in good health and CMV-seronegative. The sample comprised PBMCs. The chain uses TRBV7-9 and TRBJ2-2; 7 bases agree with TRBD1. The CDR3: CASSRQGSTGELFF. The DNA of the CDR3 is TGTGCCAGCAGCAGACAGGGTAGCACCGGGGAGCTGTTTTTT.